One sample yielded the 27 T cell receptor beta chains listed below, sequenced in a study of cytomegalovirus exposure and HLA in healthy donors. The study ran its PCR with 60 Vbeta and 13 Jbeta primers. Only in-frame clones appear in the TCRdb table, and some are missing; sequencing was by immunoSEQ multiplex PCR. The sample has more than 100,000 clones; over 60% are singletons. Sequences were obtained from PBMCs. All receptors derive from a woman between 40 and 55 years old in good health and CMV-seropositive.

This rearrangement joins TRBV27 to TRBJ1-2; D is uncertain. V was cut by 5 bases and J by 4 bases, with 17 bases left in between. This CDR3 is built from 15 residues. Germline lookup yields CDR1 MNHEY and CDR2 SMNVEV (reference sequence). Written as DNA, the CDR3 is TGTGCCAGCAGTCCTAACGTCGGAGCCCGCTATGGCTACACCTTC. It codes for CASSPNVGARYGYTF.

V usage is TRBV27 and J usage is TRBJ1-4; no firm D call. The CDR3 length is 14 residues. The germline V gene encodes CDR1 MNHEY and CDR2 SMNVEV (reference sequence). The V gene lost 8 bases and the J gene lost 0 bases, with 10 bases spanning the gap. In DNA form, the CDR3 reads TGTGCCAGCGCGCCGGGAGCAACTAATGAAAAACTGTTTTTT. Encoded protein: CASAPGATNEKLFF.

The chain employs TRBV6-5 and TRBJ2-1; TRBD1 matches at 7 bases. V shed 3 bases and J 0 bases; nucleotides not matched to a gene: 5. Germline V gene lookup returns CDR1 MNHEY and CDR2 SVGAGI. This CDR3 is built from 16 residues. CDR3 bases: TGTGCCAGCAGTTATTCCGACAGGGTCTCCTACAATGAGCAGTTCTTC. This gives the protein CASSYSDRVSYNEQFF.

The chain recombines TRBV11-3 with TRBJ2-7, with 10 bases lining up with TRBD1. With V trimmed by 5 bases and J by 6 bases, 7 bases remained unmatched. The length of the CDR3 is 14 residues. Germline CDR1 reads SGHNT; CDR2 reads YENEEA. The CDR3 spells CASSLRQGAGEQYF. CDR3 nucleotides: TGTGCCAGCAGCCTCCGACAGGGGGCGGGCGAGCAGTACTTC.

The rearrangement joins TRBV4-1 to TRBJ1-3; D remains ambiguous. Trimming pared 1 base from V and 8 bases from J, leaving 9 bases between. The CDR3 contains 13 residues. Germline CDR1 and CDR2: MGHRA and YSYEKL. The CDR3 loop is CASSQGPGDTIYF. The CDR3 DNA reads TGCGCCAGCAGCCAAGGCCCGGGAGACACCATATATTTT.

This clone was recorded a few times. The rearrangement joins TRBV5-4 to TRBJ1-2, with 8 positions matching TRBD1. Germline CDR1 and CDR2: SGHNT and YYREEE (reference sequence). Trimming removed 5 bases from V and 4 bases from J; junction bases left unmatched: 4. This CDR3 contains 13 residues. The CDR3 sequence is CASRSQGAYGYTF. CDR3 in DNA: TGTGCCAGCAGGTCCCAGGGGGCCTATGGCTACACCTTC.

The chain uses TRBV4-2 and TRBJ2-1; TRBD2 matches 7 bases. Germline CDR1 and CDR2: LGHNA and YNFKEQ. This CDR3 spans 15 amino acids. With 5 bases clipped from V and 4 bases from J, the junction kept 8 bases outside the gene matches. The CDR3 here is CASSTGDYSYNEQFF. CDR3 DNA: TGTGCCAGCAGCACGGGGGACTATTCGTACAATGAGCAGTTCTTC.

This clone was counted a single time. The V call is TRBV5-1, the J call TRBJ1-1; possible D gene TRBD1, 5 bases. Between the trimmed V and J ends, which lost 4 bases and 4 bases, there was a span of 17 bases. The CDR3 covers 15 residues. Germline V gives CDR1 SGHRS, CDR2 YFSETQ. The CDR3 sequence is CASSDDGGLGTEAFF. The CDR3 DNA sequence: TGCGCCAGCAGCGACGACGGGGGATTGGGCACTGAAGCTTTCTTT.

The rearrangement uses TRBV5-4 and TRBJ2-7, with 8 bases identical to TRBD1. The junction had 4 bases not matched to a gene; V was cut back by 0 bases and J by 2 bases. The CDR3 runs 15 residues. Germline loops: CDR1 SGHNT, CDR2 YYREEE (reference sequence). The DNA for the CDR3 is TGTGCCAGCAGCTTGGGGACAGGGCCTGCCTACGAGCAGTACTTC. Translating it yields CASSLGTGPAYEQYF.

V gene TRBV2 combines with J gene TRBJ2-2; TRBD2 might be the D (5 bases). V shed 5 bases and J shed 2 bases, with 6 bases lying between them. CDR3 length: 13 residues. Germline V gene lookup returns CDR1 SNHLY and CDR2 FYNNEI. The DNA for the CDR3 is TGTGCCAGCAGTTCGGGAAACACCGGGGAGCTGTTTTTT. Amino acids: CASSSGNTGELFF.

This clone was counted once. The rearrangement links TRBV23-1 to TRBJ2-7; D might be TRBD1 (6 bases). TRBV23-1 is an ORF, and what it does is uncertain. The CDR3 sequence is 13 residues long. Trimming left V 5 bases short and J 1 base short, with 9 bases between. The CDR3 coding sequence is TGCGCCAGCAGTACACAGGGTTCCTACGAGCAGTACTTC. Its protein product is CASSTQGSYEQYF.

The chain has TRBV6-1 and TRBJ2-1, with 13 bases that match TRBD2. The CDR3 loop spans 16 amino acids. CDR1 and CDR2 (germline): MNHNS, SASEGT. With 1 base clipped from V and 8 bases from J, the junction kept 5 bases outside the gene matches. CDR3 sequence reads: CASSEGTSGSVHEQFF. In nucleotides, the CDR3 is TGTGCCAGCAGTGAAGGGACTAGCGGGAGCGTCCATGAGCAGTTCTTC.

The V and J genes are TRBV7-9 and TRBJ2-2; TRBD1 matches at 8 bases. The CDR3 runs to 15 residues. The V segment lost 0 bases and the J segment 6 bases; nucleotides outside the gene matches: 3. CDR1 and CDR2 (germline): SEHNR, FQNEAQ (reference sequence). This chain's CDR3 is CASSLAGQGSGELFF. CDR3 bases: TGTGCCAGCAGCTTAGCTGGACAGGGCTCCGGGGAGCTGTTTTTT.

The V gene is TRBV19, the J gene TRBJ2-1; no reliable D call. The CDR3 has 13 residues. The germline V and J ends were trimmed by 3 bases and 5 bases, with 8 bases remaining between them. Germline assignment: CDR1 LNHDA and CDR2 SQIVND (reference sequence). CDR3 DNA: TGTGCCAGTAGTATCACTACCGACAATGAGCAGTTCTTC. This encodes CASSITTDNEQFF. The full variable domain, with the rest looked up from reference TRBV19 and TRBJ2-1, is DGGITQSPKYLFRKEGQNVTLSCEQNLNHDAMYWYRQDPGQGLRLIYYSQIVNDFQKGDIAEGYSVSREKKESFPLTVTSAQKNPTAFYLCASSITTDNEQFFGPGTRLTVL.

The CDR3 nucleotides are TGTGCCAGCAGCGTCACAGGGTCATCGAGCACAGATACGCAGTATTTT. This codes for CASSVTGSSSTDTQYF. The J gene is TRBJ2-3, the V gene TRBV2, with D maybe TRBD1 (6 bases). V shed 6 bases and J shed 0 bases, with 16 bases lying between them. In germline, CDR1 is SNHLY, CDR2 FYNNEI. The CDR3 sequence is 16 residues long.

V is TRBV6-4 and J is TRBJ2-2, with a tentative D call TRBD2 (5 bases). V shed 6 bases and J shed 5 bases, with 16 bases lying between them. Germline V gene data show CDR1 as MRHNA and CDR2 as SNTAGT. CDR3 length: 15 residues. The CDR3 DNA follows: TGTGCCAGCAGCCTAGCCGGCTTGGGGACCGGGGAGCTGTTTTTT. Translating it yields CASSLAGLGTGELFF.

The V and J genes are TRBV2 and TRBJ2-1; 10 nucleotides agree with TRBD1. Germline V gene data show CDR1 as SNHLY and CDR2 as FYNNEI. This CDR3 is 15 amino acids long. V dropped 11 bases and J dropped 5; count of bases not matched to a gene: 12. The CDR3 DNA reads as TGTGCCTCTCAGGCGGACAGGGGGACCCACAATGAGCAGTTCTTC. Translating gives CASQADRGTHNEQFF.

The rearrangement links TRBV19 to TRBJ2-2, with D tentatively TRBD1 (7 bases). The V and J ends lost 3 bases and 6 bases respectively, with 29 bases between them. The germline gives CDR1 LNHDA, CDR2 SQIVND (reference sequence). This CDR3 contains 20 residues. CDR3 nucleotides: TGTGCCAGTAGTATGTGGGGGGACAGTTATTCAGGGCGGTTTGCCGGGGAGCTGTTTTTT. Its translation: CASSMWGDSYSGRFAGELFF.

The rearrangement uses TRBV5-1 and TRBJ2-7; TRBD2 matches at 9 bases. Trimming at V came to 2 bases and at J to 3 bases, leaving 3 bases not matched to a gene. This CDR3 spans 14 amino acids. Germline loops: CDR1 SGHRS, CDR2 YFSETQ. CDR3 DNA: TGCGCCAGCAGCTTCCAGCGGGGGGTCTACGAGCAGTACTTC. As protein: CASSFQRGVYEQYF.

This clone was counted between two and nine times. CDR3 bases: TGTGCCAGCAGTCCAGTAGCGGGAGCGCACAATGAGCAGTTCTTC. Its translation is CASSPVAGAHNEQFF. This chain uses TRBV6-6 with TRBJ2-1, with 9 nucleotides matching TRBD2. This CDR3 has 15 residues. The J segment lost 5 bases and the V segment lost 5 bases, leaving 7 bases of the junction unmatched. Germline loops: CDR1 MNHNY, CDR2 SVGAGI (reference sequence).

The rearrangement joins TRBV7-2 to TRBJ2-1; 7 bases align to TRBD1. Losses at the gene ends were 1 base for V and 8 bases for J; bases not matched to a gene: 11. Germline assignment: CDR1 SGHTA and CDR2 FQGNSA. The CDR3 length is 16 residues. CDR3 sequence reads: CASSLELGGRGDEQFF. The CDR3 bases are TGTGCCAGCAGCTTAGAACTAGGGGGCCGAGGGGATGAGCAGTTCTTC. Combining the CDR3 with reference TRBV7-2 and TRBJ2-1 gives the whole variable domain GAGVSQSPSNKVTEKGKDVELRCDPISGHTALYWYRQSLGQGLEFLIYFQGNSAPDKSGLPSDRFSAERTGGSVSTLTIQRTQQEDSAVYLCASSLELGGRGDEQFFGPGTRLTVL.

The chain joins TRBV4-1 to TRBJ2-5; 8 positions match TRBD2. The CDR3 has 19 amino acids. Germline CDR1 reads MGHRA; CDR2 reads YSYEKL. The trim removed 0 bases at V and 2 bases at J, leaving 14 bases unmatched. CDR3: CASSQEGPYAGGFQETQYF. CDR3 sequence (DNA): TGCGCCAGCAGCCAAGAGGGCCCCTACGCGGGGGGTTTTCAAGAGACCCAGTACTTC.

The V and J genes are TRBV7-8 and TRBJ1-1; TRBD1 matches at 7 bases. The CDR3 has 16 amino acids. V shed 4 bases and J 0 bases; nucleotides not matched to a gene: 8. Germline CDR1 and CDR2: SGHVS and FQNEAQ. This CDR3 is CASSSSGTDMNTEAFF. Here the CDR3 DNA reads TGTGCCAGCAGCTCGTCCGGGACAGATATGAACACTGAAGCTTTCTTT.

The V call is TRBV10-2, the J call TRBJ2-7, with D hard to call. The CDR3 length is 10 residues. Germline-derived CDR1 and CDR2 are WSHSY and SAAADI. V was cut by 5 bases and J by 7 bases, with 6 bases left in between. CDR3 loop: CASSNEEQYF. The CDR3 DNA reads as TGCGCCAGCAGTAACGAGGAGCAGTACTTC.

There are a few counts of this clone. The genes are TRBV4-1 and TRBJ1-3; D unresolved. Germline V gene sequence: CDR1 MGHRA, CDR2 YSYEKL. Trimming removed 2 bases from V and 3 bases from J, with 8 bases in between. The CDR3 is 14 amino acids. In nucleotides, the CDR3 is TGCGCCAGCAGCCAACTGGGCCTTGGAAACACCATATATTTT. This gives the protein CASSQLGLGNTIYF.

This sequence joins TRBV19 and TRBJ2-6, with a tentative D call TRBD1 (6 bases). This CDR3 is built from 14 residues. Germline V gene sequence: CDR1 LNHDA, CDR2 SQIVND (reference sequence). V lost 7 bases to trimming and J lost 6 bases, with 13 bases between them. CDR3 nucleotide sequence: TGTGCCAGTAACCCGGACAGACAGGCCAACGTCCTGACTTTC. It yields the protein CASNPDRQANVLTF.

This rearrangement joins TRBV2 to TRBJ1-5; D may be TRBD1 (5 bases). The V gene lost 5 bases and the J gene lost 5 bases, with 13 bases spanning the gap. The germline V gene has CDR1 SNHLY and CDR2 FYNNEI. The CDR3 is 14 amino acids. CDR3 coding DNA: TGTGCCAGCAGTCCACAGGTCGCGCATCAGCCCCAGCATTTT. This translates into CASSPQVAHQPQHF. The full variable domain, its missing parts supplied by reference TRBV2 and TRBJ1-5, is EPEVTQTPSHQVTQMGQEVILRCVPISNHLYFYWYRQILGQKVEFLVSFYNNEISEKSEIFDDQFSVERPDGSNFTLKIRSTKLEDSAMYFCASSPQVAHQPQHFGDGTRLSIL.